This entry lists 12 T cell receptor beta chains sequenced from one sample in a study of blood T cell repertoires in COVID-19. The table came from immunoSEQ multiplex PCR; TCRdb's copy has only in-frame clones and leaves some out. Here the sample spans over 150,000 clones, roughly 87% being singletons. The sequenced sample was peripheral blood. The receptors were sampled from a woman aged 55-75 years who had recovered from COVID-19.

This clone showed up just once. The CDR3 spells CASSLGATGRSANEKLFF. DNA of the CDR3: TGCGCCAGCAGCTTGGGGGCGACAGGGAGGAGTGCTAATGAAAAACTGTTTTTT. This chain joins TRBV5-1 and TRBJ1-4; 7 bases match TRBD1. V was clipped by 0 bases and J by 3 bases; unmatched bases: 11. The germline CDR1 and CDR2 sequences are SGHRS and YFSETQ. The CDR3 consists of 18 residues.

The V gene is TRBV7-3, the J gene TRBJ2-1; 7 nucleotides line up with TRBD2. Germline CDR1 reads SGHTA; CDR2 reads FQGTGA. V was clipped by 5 bases and J by 10 bases; unmatched bases: 5. CDR3 size: 12 residues. CDR3 region: CASSPGTTEQFF. CDR3 DNA: TGTGCCAGCAGCCCTGGGACTACGGAGCAGTTCTTC.

The genes are TRBV20-1 and TRBJ2-2; D remains ambiguous. The CDR3 spans 13 residues. From germline, CDR1 is DFQATT and CDR2 SNEGSKA (reference sequence). Trimming stripped 3 bases from V and 0 bases from J, with 5 bases between. The CDR3 protein is CSASGTNTGELFF. CDR3 in DNA: TGCAGTGCTAGTGGTACGAACACCGGGGAGCTGTTTTTT.

The rearrangement uses TRBV3-1 (or the pseudogene TRBV3-2) and TRBJ2-3, with D tentatively TRBD1 (6 bases). CDR1 and CDR2 from the germline V gene are LGHDT and YNNKEL (reference sequence). The CDR3 loop spans 18 amino acids. V lost 0 bases and J 4 bases, leaving 20 bases between the germline ends. This CDR3 reads CASSQDTTRGLRADTQYF. CDR3 DNA: TGTGCCAGCAGCCAAGATACTACCAGGGGTCTCCGAGCAGATACGCAGTATTTT.

The rearrangement joins TRBV30 to TRBJ2-7; 8 nucleotides match TRBD1. Germline V gene sequence: CDR1 GTSNPN, CDR2 SVGIG (reference sequence). CDR3 length equals 11 residues. J was trimmed by 9 bases and V by 7 bases; bases with no gene match: 8. In nucleotides, the CDR3 is TGTGCCTTGAGACAGGGGCATCGGCAGTACTTC. Protein product: CALRQGHRQYF.

The chain is built from TRBV6-4 and TRBJ1-2, with D unresolved. CDR3 size: 16 residues. Trimming took 6 bases from V and 8 from J, leaving 25 bases between them. The germline CDR1 and CDR2 sequences are MRHNA and SNTAGT. CDR3 region: CASSPSEVTNPRGYTF. CDR3 nucleotide sequence: TGTGCCAGCAGCCCGTCCGAGGTGACCAACCCGAGGGGCTACACCTTC.

The chain carries TRBV2 and TRBJ1-4; TRBD1 matches 7 bases. The J segment lost 4 bases and the V segment lost 7 bases, leaving 9 bases of the junction unmatched. The germline V gene encodes CDR1 SNHLY and CDR2 FYNNEI. The CDR3 runs 15 residues. This chain's CDR3 is CASNRQGYGNEKLFF. The DNA of the CDR3 is TGTGCCAGCAACAGACAGGGATATGGTAATGAAAAACTGTTTTTT.

The genes are TRBV28 and TRBJ1-2, with D perhaps TRBD1 (6 bases). This CDR3 contains 14 residues. The V and J ends lost 5 bases and 0 bases respectively, with 10 bases between them. CDR1 is MDHEN, CDR2 SYDVKM, per germline. The CDR3 sequence is CASSQGSTNYGYTF. The CDR3 DNA reads TGTGCCAGCAGTCAGGGGAGTACTAACTATGGCTACACCTTC.

The V call is TRBV4-1, the J call TRBJ2-3; D possibly corresponds to TRBD2 (5 bases). The CDR3 totals 14 residues. Trimming took off 4 bases at V and 4 bases at J, with 12 bases between the two ends. Germline lookup yields CDR1 MGHRA and CDR2 YSYEKL. The CDR3 sequence is CASSLRPAADTQYF. CDR3 DNA: TGCGCCAGCAGCCTTCGTCCAGCGGCAGATACGCAGTATTTT.

The chain recombines TRBV5-1 with TRBJ1-1, with 7 bases matching TRBD1. Germline CDR1 SGHRS, CDR2 YFSETQ. V lost 3 bases, J lost 1 base, and 3 bases stayed unmatched. The CDR3 length is 14 residues. The CDR3 loop reads CASSWGQPNTEAFF. As DNA, the CDR3 is TGCGCCAGCAGCTGGGGACAGCCGAACACTGAAGCTTTCTTT.

V gene TRBV6-5 combines with J gene TRBJ2-7; 7 positions match TRBD2. Germline values: CDR1 MNHEY, CDR2 SVGAGI. V trimming: 6 bases; J trimming: 2 bases; junction bases outside the gene matches: 4. The CDR3 sequence is 13 residues long. The CDR3 sequence is CASRAGTTYEQYF. In DNA form, the CDR3 reads TGTGCCAGCAGGGCCGGGACTACCTACGAGCAGTACTTC.

V and J are TRBV6-1 and TRBJ2-2; weak D call: TRBD2 (6 bases). Trimming removed 3 bases at V and 4 bases at J, with 15 bases between. The germline V gene encodes CDR1 MNHNS and CDR2 SASEGT. The CDR3 is 16 residues long. The CDR3 protein is CASSDRDSPSTGELFF. The CDR3 DNA sequence: TGTGCCAGCAGTGACCGGGACTCACCGAGCACCGGGGAGCTGTTTTTT.